Listed below are T cell receptor beta chains from one sample, sequenced in a study of T cells in Graves' hyperthyroidism and ophthalmopathy. TCRdb reprocessed the multiplex PCR reads with MiXCR, giving one entry per CDR3 protein. The repertoire holds 600,000 to 750,000 distinct CDR3 sequences, with 15% to 20% as singletons. The material sequenced was blood. These receptors originate from a middle-aged man with Graves' hyperthyroidism. The CDR3 runs from the conserved cysteine through the conserved F or W. The D gene is left open where the match is weak. Clone size is shown for a subset of rows, as once, few, many or a class of expanded clone.

many TRBJ2-2 TRBV20-1 NA TGCAGTGCTAGAGTCCCGACCGCTCCAAACACCGGGGAGCTGTTTTTT CSARVPTAPNTGELFF
NA TRBJ2-1 TRBV19 TRBD1 TGTGCCAGTAGTATTCAGGGGGTCCCCTACAATGAGCAGTTCTTC CASSIQGVPYNEQFF
many TRBJ2-6 TRBV6-2/TRBV6-3 NA TGTGCCAGCAGTTACTCGAACTCTGGGGCCAACGTCCTGACTTTC CASSYSNSGANVLTF
many TRBJ2-1 TRBV12-3/TRBV12-4 TRBD1 TGTGCCAGCAGTTCGGGACAGGGGCGTTATGAGCAGTTCTTC CASSSGQGRYEQFF
NA TRBJ2-3 TRBV7-8 NA TGTGCCAGCAGCAAAGGAAGTACAGGGATAGATACGCAGTATTTT CASSKGSTGIDTQYF
NA TRBJ2-1 TRBV27 TRBD2 TGTGCCAGCAGGGTTAGCGGGGTCAATGAGCAGTTCTTC CASRVSGVNEQFF
many TRBJ1-5 TRBV19 NA TGTGCCAGTAGTTCCCAGGCACATCAGCCCCAGCATTTT CASSSQAHQPQHF
many TRBJ2-7 TRBV28 TRBD2 TGTGCCAGCATGACTAGCGGAGGGGAGCAGTACTTC CASMTSGGEQYF
many TRBJ1-6 TRBV28 NA TGTGCCAGCAGTTATCCCCTCCACTTT CASSYPLHF
many TRBJ1-1 TRBV2 NA TGTGCCAGCAGTGAGGGGGCTACTGAAGCTTTCTTT CASSEGATEAFF
many TRBJ2-3 TRBV11-3 NA TGTGCCAGCAGCCCCGGGAGTGGCACAGATACGCAGTATTTT CASSPGSGTDTQYF
NA TRBJ2-3 TRBV29-1 NA TGCAGCGGGCGGGGTAGCGGCACAGATACGCAGTATTTT CSGRGSGTDTQYF
many TRBJ2-7 TRBV20-1 NA TGCAGTGCTAGTAGCGGACATGGGACCTACGAGCAGTACTTC CSASSGHGTYEQYF
many TRBJ2-7 TRBV28 TRBD2 TGTGCCAGCAGTCAGGGACTAGCGGAGGGGGAGGGGTACGAGCAGTACTTC CASSQGLAEGEGYEQYF
once TRBJ2-7 TRBV14 NA TGTGCCAGCAGCCAAGTACAGGAGGTCTCCTACGAGCAGTACTTC CASSQVQEVSYEQYF
many TRBJ1-6 TRBV20-1 TRBD1 TGCAGTGCTAGAGCTCGGTGGGGGACAGGTAATTCACCCCTCCACTTT CSARARWGTGNSPLHF
many TRBJ2-1 TRBV5-1 TRBD2 TGCGCGACCCGGCTAGCGGGTTACAATGAGCAGTTCTTC CATRLAGYNEQFF
few TRBJ2-2 TRBV5-1 NA TGTGCCAGCAGCTTTGGAGGGATTTCCGGGGAGCTGTTTTTT CASSFGGISGELFF
many TRBJ2-1 TRBV11-2 TRBD2 TGTGCCAGCAGCTTCAGGGCTAGCGGAATCTACAATGAGCAGTTCTTC CASSFRASGIYNEQFF
NA TRBJ1-1 TRBV7-2 TRBD1 TGTGCCAGCAGCTTAGCGCAGGGGGTAACTGAAGCTTTCTTT CASSLAQGVTEAFF
many TRBJ2-7 TRBV5-6 TRBD1 TGTGCCAGCAGCGGGACCGGACAGGTTCCCTCCTACGAGCAGTACTTC CASSGTGQVPSYEQYF
many TRBJ2-1 TRBV19 NA TGTGCCAGCAGCACAGGGCCCTACAATGAGCAGTTCTTC CASSTGPYNEQFF
many TRBJ1-2 TRBV6-2/TRBV6-3 NA TGTGCCAGCAGTTACGGGAGGGGCTATGGCTACACCTTC CASSYGRGYGYTF
many TRBJ2-7 TRBV2 NA TGTGCCAGCAGAGCTACCTCCGGGACGAACCACGAGCAGTACTTC CASRATSGTNHEQYF
NA TRBJ1-1 TRBV28 NA TGTGCCAGCAGTTTACTATCGGTGAACACTGAAGCTTTCTTT CASSLLSVNTEAFF
NA TRBJ2-5 TRBV20-1 TRBD2 TGCAGTGCTAGTCTTTCTAGCGGCCAAGAGACCCAATACTTC CSASLSSGQETQYF
NA TRBJ2-3 TRBV7-9 TRBD2 TGTGCCAGCAGCCCCCTAGCGGGAGGAGGTCCAGATACGCAGTATTTT CASSPLAGGGPDTQYF
many TRBJ2-2 TRBV11-2 TRBD2 TGTGCCAGCAGCTTAGGGGGGGGTGCAACCGGGGAGCTGTTTTTT CASSLGGGATGELFF
NA TRBJ1-5 TRBV28 NA TGTGCCAGCAGTTTGGAACCGGGGAATGGTCAGCCCCAGCATTTT CASSLEPGNGQPQHF
many TRBJ2-7 TRBV3-1 TRBD2 TGTGCCAGCAGCCAAGCGGGAGGCGGGAACGAGCAGTACTTC CASSQAGGGNEQYF
many TRBJ2-2 TRBV28 TRBD1 TGTGCCAGCAGTTCCGGGACAGGGGGCTTCACCGGGGAGCTGTTTTTT CASSSGTGGFTGELFF
NA TRBJ2-7 TRBV24-1 NA TGTGCCACCAGTGATCCGTCGGAGGGTGGAGACTACGAGCAGTACTTC CATSDPSEGGDYEQYF
many TRBJ1-6 TRBV5-6 NA TGTGCCAGCAGCCCTTACAGGAGTAATTCACCCCTCCACTTT CASSPYRSNSPLHF
NA TRBJ2-1 TRBV7-8 NA TGTGCCAGCAGCTTCCAACGACTAGAGGGGAATGAGCAGTTCTTC CASSFQRLEGNEQFF
many TRBJ1-2 TRBV2 NA TGTGCACAAACCGGGACTTCAGCTAACTATGGCTACACCTTC CAQTGTSANYGYTF
few TRBJ1-3 TRBV13 NA TGTGCCAGCAGCTTAGTCGCTGGACGAAACACCATATATTTT CASSLVAGRNTIYF
NA TRBJ2-1 TRBV14 NA TGTGCCAGCAGCCAAGAAGTGGGAAGGGGAGCCTACAATGAGCAGTTCTTC CASSQEVGRGAYNEQFF
NA TRBJ2-1 TRBV7-8 TRBD2 TGTGCCAGCAGCTTAGCCCGACCGGGACTAGCGGGAGACAATGAGCAGTTCTTC CASSLARPGLAGDNEQFF
few TRBJ2-3 TRBV7-9 NA TGTGCCAGCAGCCCCCAATCGAGGTACACAGATACGCAGTATTTT CASSPQSRYTDTQYF
many TRBJ1-4 TRBV15 TRBD1 TGTGCCACCAGCAGCCCAGGGGGCGTTGAAACTAATGAAAAACTGTTTTTT CATSSPGGVETNEKLFF
NA TRBJ2-3 TRBV28 TRBD2 TGTGCCACCACCTTGGCGGGAGGTGGCACCGGGACTAGCGGCACAGATACGCAGTATTTT CATTLAGGGTGTSGTDTQYF
many TRBJ1-1 TRBV20-1 NA TGCAGTGCTAGTCATCGGGTGAACACTGAAGCTTTCTTT CSASHRVNTEAFF
many TRBJ1-2 TRBV2 NA TGTGCCAGCATACCGGACAGCAATAACTATGGCTACACCTTC CASIPDSNNYGYTF
many TRBJ2-1 TRBV7-8 TRBD1 TGTGCCAGCAGCCCCCGGGACAGGGACGATGAGCAGTTCTTC CASSPRDRDDEQFF
many TRBJ2-3 TRBV18 NA TGTGCCAGCTCACAGGCGGACAGCCGCACAGATACGCAGTATTTT CASSQADSRTDTQYF
many TRBJ1-4 TRBV12-3/TRBV12-4 TRBD1 TGTGCCAGCGCTACAGGGGGGACTAATGAAAAACTGTTTTTT CASATGGTNEKLFF
few TRBJ2-1 TRBV19 NA TGTGCCAGTAGTACCTTGAATGAGCAGTTCTTC CASSTLNEQFF
many TRBJ2-3 TRBV7-9 NA TGTGCCAGCAGCCACCTACAGGCCTCTAGCACAGATACGCAGTATTTT CASSHLQASSTDTQYF
many TRBJ2-7 TRBV7-2 TRBD2 TGTGCCAGCAGCTTAGCGCCGACTAGCGGGAGCTTGGACGAGCAGTACTTC CASSLAPTSGSLDEQYF
many TRBJ1-1 TRBV14 TRBD1 TGTGCCAGCAGCCAAGAATTAGATCAGGGGGCGAGCACTGAAGCTTTCTTT CASSQELDQGASTEAFF
many TRBJ1-1 TRBV14 NA TGTGCCAGCAGCCAAGATCGGGGCAGGGGCACTGAAGCTTTCTTT CASSQDRGRGTEAFF
many TRBJ1-1 TRBV4-1 TRBD1 TGCGCCAGCAGCCAAGCATTCAGGGGGCGGACTGAAGCTTTCTTT CASSQAFRGRTEAFF
many TRBJ2-3 TRBV7-2 TRBD2 TGTGCCAGCAGCCAACGACTAGCGGGTATTACAGATACGCAGTATTTT CASSQRLAGITDTQYF
NA TRBJ2-7 TRBV7-9 NA TGTACCAGCAGCGCCTCTCCGGGACTGCTGAAATACGAGCAGTACTTC CTSSASPGLLKYEQYF
few TRBJ2-3 TRBV7-3 TRBD1 TGTGCCAGCAGCTTAACGGCAGGGGGCCGCACAGATACGCAGTATTTT CASSLTAGGRTDTQYF
many TRBJ2-5 TRBV29-1 NA TGCAGCGTTGAGGGTTCAGGAGAGACCCAGTACTTC CSVEGSGETQYF